The 7 T cell receptor beta chains listed next were all sequenced from one sample in a study of cytomegalovirus exposure and HLA in healthy donors. Primers included in the PCR were 60 Vbeta and 13 Jbeta primers. Data came from immunoSEQ multiplex PCR; TCRdb stores just in-frame clones and leaves some out. With 200,000 to 250,000 clones in the sample, the ten largest clones hold around 0.95%. The sample was PBMCs. The receptors here all came from a woman aged 25-40 years in good health and CMV-seropositive.

V and J are TRBV10-1 and TRBJ1-4; 9 bases fit TRBD1. Germline loops: CDR1 WNHNN, CDR2 SYGVQD (reference sequence). This CDR3 spans 14 amino acids. V shed 5 bases, J shed 5 bases, and the junction held 3 bases outside the gene matches. Here the CDR3 DNA reads TGCGCCAGCAGTCCCGGGACAGGGAATGAAAAACTGTTTTTT. Its translation: CASSPGTGNEKLFF.

V and J are TRBV19 and TRBJ2-4; 8 nucleotides match TRBD1. The CDR3 sequence is 14 residues long. From germline, CDR1 is LNHDA and CDR2 SQIVND (reference sequence). Losses at the gene ends were 8 bases for V and 7 bases for J; bases not matched to a gene: 10. The CDR3 protein is CASCQPGQVNIQYF. The DNA of the CDR3 is TGTGCCAGTTGCCAACCGGGACAGGTGAACATTCAGTACTTC.

The rearrangement joins TRBV18 to TRBJ2-1; no clear D gene. Trimming cost V 2 bases and J 5 bases, with 13 bases left between them. This CDR3 is built from 15 residues. Germline assignment: CDR1 KGHSH and CDR2 LQKENI. The CDR3 DNA reads as TGTGCCAGCTCACCAAGCAATGAGAACCACAATGAGCAGTTCTTC. Its protein is CASSPSNENHNEQFF.

V is TRBV10-1 and J is TRBJ2-2; no clear D gene. V lost 4 bases to trimming and J lost 7 bases, with 7 bases between them. The germline CDR1 and CDR2 sequences are WNHNN and SYGVQD (reference sequence). The CDR3 is made up of 12 amino acids. The CDR3 DNA sequence: TGCGCCAGCAGTGCGACAAGCGGGGAGCTGTTTTTT. Amino acids: CASSATSGELFF.

This sequence joins TRBV28 and TRBJ2-7; 8 nucleotides line up with TRBD1. The CDR3 is 14 residues long. V trimming: 5 bases; J trimming: 3 bases; junction bases outside the gene matches: 6. Germline CDR1 MDHEN, CDR2 SYDVKM. CDR3 sequence: CASSPGGGFYEQYF. CDR3 nucleotide sequence: TGTGCCAGCAGTCCAGGGGGCGGGTTCTACGAGCAGTACTTC. Supplemented by reference TRBV28 and TRBJ2-7, the full variable domain reads DVKVTQSSRYLVKRTGEKVFLECVQDMDHENMFWYRQDPGLGLRLIYFSYDVKMKEKGDIPEGYSVSREKKERFSLILESASTNQTSMYLCASSPGGGFYEQYFGPGTRLTVT.

This chain links TRBV19 with TRBJ1-1; TRBD1 aligns across 7 bases. J was trimmed by 6 bases and V by 5 bases; bases with no gene match: 3. Germline CDR1 LNHDA, CDR2 SQIVND (reference sequence). The CDR3 covers 12 residues. The CDR3 nucleotides read TGTGCCAGTAGTTACAGGGGTGCTGAAGCTTTCTTT. Its protein is CASSYRGAEAFF.

This chain links TRBV4-3 with TRBJ2-3; 8 nucleotides line up with TRBD2. The germline CDR1 and CDR2 sequences are LGHNA and YSLEER. This CDR3 contains 17 residues. V gave up 0 bases and J gave up 2 bases; unmatched junction bases: 7. CDR3 bases: TGCGCCAGCAGCCAAGATGCTAGCGGGCTTTTCACAGATACGCAGTATTTT. Its protein product is CASSQDASGLFTDTQYF.